The 26 T cell receptor beta chains reported below all come from one sample, sequenced in a study of blood T cell repertoires in COVID-19. The table came from immunoSEQ multiplex PCR; TCRdb's copy has only in-frame clones and leaves some out. The repertoire holds about 92,000 clones, around 90% seen once, with about a sixth in the top ten. Input material: peripheral blood. These receptor sequences come from a woman aged 60-70 years with COVID-19, enrolled during active disease.

This sequence joins TRBV7-8 and TRBJ2-7, with D possibly matching TRBD1 (6 bases). The length of the CDR3 is 12 residues. Trimming pared 5 bases from V and 5 bases from J, leaving 10 bases between. Germline CDR1 and CDR2: SGHVS and FQNEAQ. CDR3 nucleotide sequence: TGTGCCAGCAGCCCCGACAGGCACGAGCAGTACTTC. Protein: CASSPDRHEQYF.

The chain joins TRBV5-1 to TRBJ2-3, with a tentative D call TRBD1 (6 bases). The V end lost 4 bases, the J end lost 5 bases, and 14 bases lay between the germline ends. The CDR3 sequence is 14 residues long. CDR1 SGHRS and CDR2 YFSETQ come from the germline V gene. The CDR3 is CASSGRQGGDTQYF. The CDR3 DNA reads TGCGCCAGCAGCGGCCGACAAGGGGGAGATACGCAGTATTTT.

V usage is TRBV2 and J usage is TRBJ2-4; 9 nucleotides line up with TRBD1. This CDR3 comprises 16 residues. Germline CDR1 is SNHLY and CDR2 is FYNNEI. The V gene end was trimmed by 2 bases and the J gene end by 3 bases; junction bases not matched to a gene: 5. In DNA, the CDR3 is TGTGCCAGCAGTGAATGGGACAGGGCTGGCAAAAACATTCAGTACTTC. Its protein is CASSEWDRAGKNIQYF.

The V call is TRBV9, the J call TRBJ1-2; 7 nucleotides match TRBD1. Per the germline V gene, CDR1 is SGDLS and CDR2 is YYNGEE. The junction had 4 bases not matched to a gene; V was cut back by 0 bases and J by 5 bases. The CDR3 totals 14 residues. The CDR3 nucleotides are TGTGCCAGCAGCGTAGATGGGACAGCATATGGCTACACCTTC. Its translation is CASSVDGTAYGYTF.

The V and J genes are TRBV7-2 and TRBJ1-1; D remains unclear. The CDR3 runs to 14 residues. CDR1 is SGHTA, CDR2 FQGNSA, per germline. Trimming pared 5 bases from V and 2 bases from J, leaving 12 bases between. CDR3 sequence: CASSPQIPNTEAFF. In DNA, the CDR3 is TGTGCCAGCAGCCCCCAGATCCCAAACACTGAAGCTTTCTTT.

The genes are TRBV2 and TRBJ1-5, with no clear D. CDR1 and CDR2 from the germline V gene are SNHLY and FYNNEI. This CDR3 is built from 15 residues. The ends were cut back, 6 bases at V and 4 bases at J, with 16 bases in the middle. The CDR3 region is CASSDSLAANQPQHF. CDR3 sequence (DNA): TGTGCCAGCAGCGATTCCTTAGCCGCAAATCAGCCCCAGCATTTT.

CDR3 nucleotide sequence: TGTGCCAGCAGCTTCTTTGGGGACAGCTCCTACAATGAGCAGTTCTTC. It is translated as CASSFFGDSSYNEQFF. The chain has TRBV7-2 and TRBJ2-1, with 7 bases that match TRBD1. After removal of 3 bases from V and 0 bases from J, the junction contained 5 bases not matched to a gene. The CDR3 loop spans 16 amino acids. The germline V gene has CDR1 SGHTA and CDR2 FQGNSA.

This clone was seen just once. The V and J genes are TRBV5-1 and TRBJ2-2; D gene uncertain. V was clipped by 0 bases and J by 6 bases, with 12 bases between them. This CDR3 has 15 amino acids. From germline, CDR1 is SGHRS and CDR2 YFSETQ. CDR3 sequence (DNA): TGCGCCAGCAGCTTGGTGCCCGACGGAGCCGGGGAGCTGTTTTTT. Residues: CASSLVPDGAGELFF.

The rearrangement links TRBV29-1 to TRBJ2-3; 8 positions match TRBD2. The CDR3 runs to 14 residues. Trimming took 4 bases from V and 2 from J; bases not matched to a gene: 5. Germline V gene sequence: CDR1 SQVTM, CDR2 ANQGSEA. CDR3 coding DNA: TGCAGCGTTGCGGTAGCGGGGATCACAGATACGCAGTATTTT. Residues: CSVAVAGITDTQYF.

The V and J genes are TRBV10-1 and TRBJ2-1; a possible D gene is TRBD2 (6 bases). CDR1 is WNHNN and CDR2 is SYGVQD in the germline V gene (reference sequence). Deletions cut 4 bases from V and 5 bases from J, with 12 bases between. This CDR3 contains 14 residues. The CDR3 bases are TGCGCCAGCAGTGGCGGGGCTAGACACAATGAGCAGTTCTTC. It is translated as CASSGGARHNEQFF.

This clone appeared once. This rearrangement joins TRBV11-2 to TRBJ1-1, with D hard to call. The ends were cut back, 0 bases at V and 0 bases at J, with 8 bases in the middle. In germline, CDR1 is SGHAT, CDR2 FQNNGV. The CDR3 extends over 15 amino acids. The CDR3 nucleotides read TGTGCCAGCAGCTTAGATGGTACGGTGAACACTGAAGCTTTCTTT. Its protein is CASSLDGTVNTEAFF.

The chain joins TRBV21-1 to TRBJ2-2; the table's D call, TRBD2, has no DNA check behind it. TRBV21-1 is a pseudogene. The CDR3 covers 14 residues. The CDR3 loop reads CASSYGLGTGELFF. The CDR3 bases are TGTGCCAGCAGCTACGGACTGGGCACCGGGGAGCTGTTTTTT.

This clone turned up a few times. This chain connects TRBV6-2 or TRBV6-3 to TRBJ2-3; TRBD1 agrees at 8 bases. Germline loops: CDR1 MNHEY, CDR2 SVGEGT. The CDR3 totals 16 residues. The trim removed 0 bases at V and 2 bases at J, leaving 4 bases unmatched. The CDR3 sequence is CASSYSGQDHTDTQYF. The CDR3 DNA is TGTGCCAGCAGTTACTCGGGACAGGACCACACAGATACGCAGTATTTT.

V usage is TRBV6-6 and J usage is TRBJ1-2; unclear D gene. V lost 7 bases to trimming and J lost 4 bases, with 16 bases between them. Germline CDR1 MNHNY, CDR2 SVGAGI (reference sequence). CDR3 length equals 14 residues. The CDR3 bases are TGTGCCAGCATAGGGAGTACCGTCCTCTATGGCTACACCTTC. As protein: CASIGSTVLYGYTF.

The V call is TRBV7-2, the J call TRBJ2-2; tentatively, D is TRBD1 (6 bases). This CDR3 has 15 amino acids. Between the trimmed V and J ends, which lost 5 bases and 3 bases, there was a span of 13 bases. Germline V gene sequence: CDR1 SGHTA, CDR2 FQGNSA. CDR3 bases: TGTGCCAGCAGCCCCACAGGGATTGACACCGGGGAGCTGTTTTTT. Translation gives CASSPTGIDTGELFF.

This chain connects TRBV4-1 to TRBJ2-1, with 16 positions matching TRBD2. With 4 bases clipped from V and 7 bases from J, the junction kept 13 bases outside the gene matches. This CDR3 has 19 residues. Germline assignment: CDR1 MGHRA and CDR2 YSYEKL. In DNA, the CDR3 is TGCGCCAGCAGCCGATTCGGGACTAGCGGGGGGGCGCAGCGTAATGAGCAGTTCTTC. Translated, it gives CASSRFGTSGGAQRNEQFF.

The chain recombines TRBV28 with TRBJ1-3; D perhaps matches TRBD1 (6 bases). V shed 6 bases and J shed 4 bases, with 16 bases lying between them. The CDR3 runs 15 residues. Looked up from germline, CDR1 is MDHEN and CDR2 is SYDVKM. CDR3 nucleotide sequence: TGTGCCAGCAGCTCCTCAGGGACACGCGGAAACACCATATATTTT. This translates into CASSSSGTRGNTIYF. The full variable domain, with the rest looked up from reference TRBV28 and TRBJ1-3, is DVKVTQSSRYLVKRTGEKVFLECVQDMDHENMFWYRQDPGLGLRLIYFSYDVKMKEKGDIPEGYSVSREKKERFSLILESASTNQTSMYLCASSSSGTRGNTIYFGEGSWLTVV.

The rearrangement links TRBV7-9 to TRBJ2-5, with 12 bases identical to TRBD1. Per germline, CDR1 SEHNR and CDR2 FQNEAQ (reference sequence). The CDR3 has 16 amino acids. V shed 3 bases, J shed 5 bases, and the junction held 7 bases outside the gene matches. The DNA of the CDR3 is TGTGCCAGCAGCTTGGGGGACAGGGGGCTGAGGGAGACCCAGTACTTC. This encodes CASSLGDRGLRETQYF.

The chain uses TRBV5-8 and TRBJ1-1; 8 bases map to TRBD1. The CDR3 has 16 amino acids. Germline V gene sequence: CDR1 SGHTS, CDR2 YDEGEE. Unmatched junction bases numbered 11, after V lost 0 bases and J lost 7 bases. The CDR3 DNA reads TGTGCCAGCAGCTTGGGTGCAGGGGGCTTTTATGGTGAAGCTTTCTTT. Encoded protein: CASSLGAGGFYGEAFF.

The sample holds a few counts of this clone. The V call is TRBV10-3, the J call TRBJ2-7; D is possibly TRBD1 (6 bases). CDR3 length equals 14 residues. Germline CDR1 ENHRY, CDR2 SYGVKD. V was shortened by 3 bases and J by 5 bases, with 14 bases between the two germline ends. CDR3 sequence: CAISERQGTDEQYF. In DNA, the CDR3 is TGTGCCATCAGTGAACGGCAGGGGACGGACGAGCAGTACTTC.

V is TRBV10-2 and J is TRBJ1-1; no reliable D call. Trimming removed 8 bases at V and 1 base at J, with 11 bases between. Germline CDR1 is WSHSY and CDR2 is SAAADI. This CDR3 spans 13 amino acids. CDR3 loop: CASQWERNTEAFF. CDR3 DNA: TGCGCCAGCCAATGGGAGCGGAACACTGAAGCTTTCTTT.

This rearrangement joins TRBV2 to TRBJ2-7; 7 positions match TRBD1. V shed 2 bases and J 4 bases; nucleotides not matched to a gene: 8. The CDR3 is 15 amino acids. Germline V gene data show CDR1 as SNHLY and CDR2 as FYNNEI. This chain's CDR3 is CASSEIGDSPYEQYF. The CDR3, as DNA: TGTGCCAGCAGTGAAATTGGGGACAGCCCTTACGAGCAGTACTTC.

The V gene is TRBV9, the J gene TRBJ1-1; D is unclear. The CDR3 has 14 residues. Germline CDR1 and CDR2: SGDLS and YYNGEE. Trimming took off 4 bases at V and 6 bases at J, with 16 bases between the two ends. CDR3 bases: TGTGCCAGCAGCCCGAAACCCCTGTCAGCTGAAGCTTTCTTT. Encoded protein: CASSPKPLSAEAFF.

The chain has TRBV7-6 and TRBJ1-5, with TRBD1 identical over 9 bases. Trimming at V came to 1 base and at J to 6 bases, leaving 10 bases not matched to a gene. The V gene's germline CDR1 is SGHVS and CDR2 FNYEAQ. This CDR3 region has 17 residues. CDR3 nucleotide sequence: TGTGCCAGCAGCTTAGGCTTAGGGACAGGGTATAGTCAGCCCCAGCATTTT. As protein: CASSLGLGTGYSQPQHF. The full variable domain, in which reference TRBV7-6 and TRBJ1-5 provide the parts outside the CDR3, is GAGVSQSPRYKVTKRGQDVALRCDPISGHVSLYWYRQALGQGPEFLTYFNYEAQQDKSGLPNDRFSAERPEGSISTLTIQRTEQRDSAMYRCASSLGLGTGYSQPQHFGDGTRLSIL.

The V gene is TRBV9, the J gene TRBJ1-2, with a possible D match to TRBD1 (5 bases). CDR1 and CDR2 (germline): SGDLS, YYNGEE. V was clipped by 2 bases and J by 6 bases, with 11 bases between them. The CDR3 has 13 residues. For the CDR3, the DNA is TGTGCCAGCAGCGTCAGGGATTACGATGGCTACACCTTC. This encodes CASSVRDYDGYTF.

V usage is TRBV4-1 and J usage is TRBJ2-3, with D tentatively TRBD2 (6 bases). V was shortened by 0 bases and J by 0 bases, with 7 bases between the two germline ends. The CDR3 consists of 15 residues. Germline CDR1 and CDR2: MGHRA and YSYEKL. The DNA for the CDR3 is TGCGCCAGCAGCCAAGAGGGACTGAGCACAGATACGCAGTATTTT. Translation gives CASSQEGLSTDTQYF.